These T cell receptor beta chains were read from a single sample in a study of spatial heterogeneity in lung cancer. One entry per CDR3 protein results from TCRdb running MiXCR on the 5' RACE reads. The data contain 7,000 to 8,500 distinct CDR3 sequences, 8% to 10% of them singletons. The specimen comprised lung tumor tissue, sampled at surgery. Every receptor here comes from a male donor with early-stage non-small cell lung cancer. Each CDR3 is given without its conserved first and last residue. Fields, in order: V gene, clone size, J gene, D gene, CDR3 protein. A D gene is named only where the DNA matches it firmly. The size field is filled for only some rows; it gives once, few, many or a size class.

TRBV24-1,medium-sized,TRBJ2-1,TRBD1,ATSDFGKGQGLF
TRBV29-1,.,TRBJ2-3,TRBD2,SVRPSGGDTDTQY
TRBV29-1,many,TRBJ2-7,.,SVEDRVGEQY
TRBV6-5,medium-sized,TRBJ2-5,TRBD1,ASSYEGGGQETQY
TRBV11-2,.,TRBJ1-1,.,ASSPGVQPGTEAF
TRBV28,medium-sized,TRBJ1-1,TRBD1,ASSLSPGQLTEAF
TRBV12-3/TRBV12-4,medium-sized,TRBJ2-7,TRBD1,ASSPDRPESEQY
TRBV21-1,few,TRBJ2-5,.,ASSKGNFGETQY
TRBV6-6,few,TRBJ2-6,.,ASSHTGSRGAGANVLT
TRBV28,.,TRBJ2-1,.,ASAFLRVTGYNEQF
TRBV20-1,.,TRBJ2-7,TRBD2,SAPSGGLYEQY
TRBV28,.,TRBJ2-7,.,ASSPPGSSRHEQY
TRBV12-5,few,TRBJ1-2,.,ASGLVQSYGYT
TRBV9,many,TRBJ1-3,.,ASSVAGQTTLGNTIY
TRBV12-3/TRBV12-4,medium-sized,TRBJ2-1,.,ASSLETAVDNEQF
TRBV11-1,.,TRBJ2-5,.,ASSWDGGSQETQY
TRBV10-3,medium-sized,TRBJ2-7,TRBD1,AISRDRIYEQY
TRBV30,medium-sized,TRBJ1-5,.,AWSVGGIGNQPQH
TRBV20-1,.,TRBJ1-4,.,SAIVGHPNEKLF
TRBV5-6,many,TRBJ1-2,.,ASSLGATGGGYT
TRBV2,medium-sized,TRBJ2-2,.,ASSEVQGRTGELF
TRBV9,many,TRBJ2-5,.,ASSTRTVSETQY
TRBV29-1,medium-sized,TRBJ1-2,.,SVEDQLAVYGYT
TRBV6-1,many,TRBJ2-7,.,ASSELFAYEQY
TRBV28,medium-sized,TRBJ2-7,TRBD2,ASSPGLAGAYEQY
TRBV27,medium-sized,TRBJ1-2,.,ASKGQSYGYT
TRBV5-1,many,TRBJ2-3,TRBD1,ASSLPTGGTDTQY
TRBV7-2,many,TRBJ1-1,TRBD1,ASSPQGAGTEAF
TRBV7-2,medium-sized,TRBJ1-6,TRBD1,ASSLAGPGGGTPLH